This TCR beta chain was sequenced in a study of Ad26.COV2.S vaccination and SARS-CoV-2 variants. Method: immunoSEQ multiplex PCR; TCRdb's copy keeps in-frame clones and lacks some. Here the sample spans about 350,000 clones, about 85% being singletons. For this clone: Its antigen is not identified.

There are 16 residues in the CDR3. CDR1 KGHDR and CDR2 SFDVKD come from the germline V gene. The junction had 4 bases not matched to a gene; V was cut back by 0 bases and J by 3 bases. Study-level results: Post-vaccination spike-specific CD8+ and CD4+ T cell responses reportedly had substantial breadth. Non-spike TCR breadth was similar in vaccine and placebo recipients.

Regarding treatment: some 20 received Ad26.COV2.S at low or high dose, single or two shots; roughly five received placebo; per-sample allocation not given. Samples were taken on day 63 after the first vaccine or placebo injection. This person who donated was an adult of 18-55 years in Boston. The V gene is TRBV24-1, the J gene TRBJ2-1, with 7 nucleotides matching TRBD2. The sequence came from a person aged 18-65 years who received the Ad26.COV2.S COVID-19 vaccine or a placebo. The sequencing used peripheral blood, collected in a trial of Ad26.COV2.S vaccine versus placebo. In DNA, the CDR3 is TGTGCCACCAGTGATTTGAGGGCTAGCGGCTACAATGAGCAGTTCTTC. Translation gives CATSDLRASGYNEQFF.